This T cell receptor beta chain was recovered during a study of blood T cell repertoires in COVID-19 (TCRdb year 2020). For the wider study: Samples from collaborators originated in the United States, Italy and Spain and spanned both the acute and convalescent phases of COVID-19. Samples came from the ongoing ImmuneRACE study (first 160 participants) plus 1,254 subjects from 6 global collaborators. Where available, HLA class I and class II types were obtained from metadata supplied by the sample provider rather than from assay-based typing. The prospective study material was composed of cDNA or gDNA derived from T cells, B-cell-depleted T cells, or PBMCs. The sample metadata nearly always contained a de-identified subject ID, COVID-19 status, age in years and sex. A freely available public database, intended as a resource for researchers studying the immune response to SARS-CoV-2, is where the repertoires were released. Subjects who had been exposed to COVID-19, were actively infected with it, or had recovered from it provided the deeply sampled blood TCRbeta repertoires that made up the dataset.

About this clone itself: No antigen is known for it. Base qualities are not recorded, but no much larger clone differs from it by a single base.

What the work shows at the level of the full study, not this receptor alone: How much clinical and demographic metadata was included differed by source and by participant, and the metadata was provided uncurated.

TCRbeta CDR3 regions were amplified from genomic DNA using the immunoSEQ Assay, a bias-controlled multiplex PCR. The original methods were these. The number of nucleated cells in each sample was estimated by amplification of reference gene primers within the assay. Sequence reads were collapsed and filtered to measure the absolute abundance of every unique TCRbeta CDR3 rearrangement. For each sample, productive Simpson clonality was calculated as the square root of Simpson's diversity index across productive rearrangements. TCRdb mirrors the immuneACCESS table, restricted to in-frame sequences. Some clones are absent from its copies; in checked studies, under half trace to an unresolved V gene, and the reason for the others is unknown. V, J and clone size are taken as reported in that table, and D and trimming were inferred from the DNA itself. In all, the sample holds 110,000 to 150,000 clones, and under 85% of those were seen once. The top ten hold 1.6% of the sample.

Collaborating institutions collected whole blood in K2EDTA tubes following their own protocols. For TCRbeta analysis, collaborators shipped samples as frozen whole blood, isolated PBMCs, or DNA extracted from either of those sample types. The germline V gene specifies SGHVS as CDR1 and FNYEAQ as CDR2. Counted from cysteine to phenylalanine, this CDR3 has 15 amino acids. Left in the record is the CDR3 DNA by itself, 45 bases read in frame from the first base. The germline V end is reduced by 1 base and the J end by 5 bases; junction bases left unmatched: 4. The chain links TRBV7-6 with TRBJ2-3; TRBD2 aligns with 9 central bases. This TCR was sampled from a human donor in a cohort sampled during active COVID-19. Specimen: peripheral blood. The sequenced DNA is TGTGCCAGCAGCTTAGTGGGACTAGCCGGAGATACGCAGTATTTT. Translated, it gives CASSLVGLAGDTQYF.